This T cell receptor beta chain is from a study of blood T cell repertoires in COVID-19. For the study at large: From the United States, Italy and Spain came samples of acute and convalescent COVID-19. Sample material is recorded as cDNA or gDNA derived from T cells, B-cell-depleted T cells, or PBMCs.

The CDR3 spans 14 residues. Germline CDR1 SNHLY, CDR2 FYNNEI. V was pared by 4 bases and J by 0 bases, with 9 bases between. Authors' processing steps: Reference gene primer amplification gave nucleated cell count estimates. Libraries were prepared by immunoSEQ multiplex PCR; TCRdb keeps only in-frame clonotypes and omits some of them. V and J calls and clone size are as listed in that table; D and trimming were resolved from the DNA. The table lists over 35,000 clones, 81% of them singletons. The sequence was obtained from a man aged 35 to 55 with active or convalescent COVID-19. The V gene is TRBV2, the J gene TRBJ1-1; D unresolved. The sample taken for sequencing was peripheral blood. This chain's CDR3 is CASSVVVVNTEAFF. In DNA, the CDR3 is TGTGCCAGCAGTGTAGTGGTGGTGAACACTGAAGCTTTCTTT.